This T cell receptor (beta chain) is from a study of monozygotic twins with inflammatory bowel disease. Germline CDR1 is SNHLY and CDR2 is FYNNEI. The length of the CDR3 is 14 residues. For each CDR3 protein, TCRdb gives one entry from its re-call of the 5' RACE reads, without DNA. Found here are some 200,000 distinct CDR3 sequences; the top ten clones hold less than 9%. The clonotype was recovered from a human donor with ulcerative colitis or Crohn's disease, or a healthy co-twin of an affected twin (not recorded which). The chain uses TRBV2 and TRBJ1-4; TCRdb outputs TRBD1, but without DNA this stays unchecked. Sequencing was done on a sample of blood. The CDR3 is CASTLTGDNEKLFF.